This entry describes one TCR beta chain. The data are from a study of cytomegalovirus exposure and HLA in healthy donors. CDR3 length: 13 residues. Germline-derived CDR1 and CDR2 are SGHRS and YFSETQ. PCR used 60 Vbeta primers and 13 Jbeta primers. Clones were read by immunoSEQ multiplex PCR, and TCRdb kept only the in-frame ones, dropping some. The data show about 31,000 clones, approximately 90% seen once. This TCR was sampled from a boy younger than 18 in good health and CMV-seronegative. Sequenced: PBMCs. The rearrangement links TRBV5-1 to TRBJ2-5; a possible D gene is TRBD1 (6 bases). The DNA matches TRBJ2-7 better at its end, which makes the J call doubtful. CDR3 protein: CASSQTGPYEQYF. DNA for the CDR3: TGCGCCAGCAGCCAGACAGGTCCCTACGAGCAGTACTTC.